This T cell receptor beta chain stems from a study of radiotherapy plus CTLA-4 blockade in lung cancer. Study-level points and caveats: After treatment with radiotherapy plus ipilimumab, TCR clones that came from the tumor expanded in blood.

Focal radiation plus CTLA-4 blockade with ipilimumab was given to patients with chemo-refractory metastatic non-small-cell lung cancer. Of note for this clone: The antigen is not known.

Clones were sequenced by immunoSEQ multiplex PCR, and TCRdb holds only the in-frame ones, with some missing. Here the sample spans about 59,000 clones, under 75% being singletons. CDR1 and CDR2 (germline): MNHEY, SVGAGI. The CDR3 extends over 11 amino acids. Deletions cut 5 bases from V and 4 bases from J, with 3 bases between. This clonotype was obtained from a human donor with non-small cell lung cancer whose response to radiotherapy plus ipilimumab could not be evaluated. The sequenced sample was peripheral blood, obtained from a patient treated with radiotherapy plus ipilimumab. The J gene is TRBJ1-5, the V gene TRBV6-5; D gene uncertain. The CDR3 loop reads CASSLNQPQHF. The DNA of the CDR3 is TGTGCCAGCAGTCTTAATCAGCCCCAGCATTTT.